This entry lists 24 T cell receptor beta chains sequenced from one sample in a study of OX40 agonist ivuxolimab in advanced cancers. Clones were read by immunoSEQ multiplex PCR, and TCRdb kept only the in-frame ones, dropping some. Among some 60,000 clones listed, about four fifths were seen once. Sequences were derived from CD4+ or CD8+ T cells sorted from blood, sampled in a trial of the OX40 agonist ivuxolimab. The receptors shown here come from an adult with an advanced solid tumor such as melanoma, head and neck, liver or kidney cancer.

The rearrangement links TRBV7-8 to TRBJ2-5; TRBD1 matches 9 bases. The CDR3 consists of 16 residues. CDR1 SGHVS and CDR2 FQNEAQ come from the germline V gene. After removal of 3 bases from V and 2 bases from J, the junction contained 7 bases not matched to a gene. The CDR3 nucleotides read TGTGCCAGCAGCTTTTCCCTAGGGACAGGGCAAGAGACCCAGTACTTC. This gives the protein CASSFSLGTGQETQYF.

The V call is TRBV6-1, the J call TRBJ1-1; unclear D gene. The CDR3 has 15 residues. CDR1 and CDR2 (germline): MNHNS, SASEGT. The V and J ends lost 2 bases and 1 base respectively, with 11 bases between them. CDR3 residues: CASSEPARGNTEAFF. For the CDR3, the DNA is TGTGCCAGCAGTGAACCGGCCAGAGGGAACACTGAAGCTTTCTTT.

The V and J genes are TRBV9 and TRBJ1-1, with unresolved D. Deletions cut 0 bases from V and 0 bases from J, with 9 bases between. This CDR3 is built from 15 residues. CDR1 is SGDLS and CDR2 is YYNGEE in the germline V gene. CDR3 loop: CASSVDPGLNTEAFF. Written as DNA, the CDR3 is TGTGCCAGCAGCGTAGATCCAGGCTTGAACACTGAAGCTTTCTTT.

This sequence joins TRBV6-5 and TRBJ1-2, with a tentative D call TRBD1 (6 bases). There are 15 residues in the CDR3. Trimming took off 4 bases at V and 4 bases at J, with 16 bases between the two ends. The germline V gene encodes CDR1 MNHEY and CDR2 SVGAGI. CDR3 nucleotide sequence: TGTGCCAGCAGTTCCCCTGGACAGTTACGCTATGGCTACACCTTC. Translating gives CASSSPGQLRYGYTF.

The chain carries TRBV6-5 and TRBJ2-3, with TRBD2 matching over 11 bases. The CDR3 loop spans 16 amino acids. CDR1 is MNHEY, CDR2 SVGAGI, per germline. The trim removed 3 bases at V and 5 bases at J, leaving 7 bases unmatched. The CDR3 protein is CASSYYSGRAEDTQYF. In DNA form, the CDR3 reads TGTGCCAGCAGTTATTATAGCGGGAGGGCCGAAGATACGCAGTATTTT.

J is TRBJ1-2 and V is TRBV5-5; tentative D call: TRBD1 (6 bases). This CDR3 comprises 15 residues. Germline assignment: CDR1 SGHKS and CDR2 YYEKEE (reference sequence). Trimming cost V 4 bases and J 2 bases, with 15 bases left between them. The CDR3 protein is CASSPNPRGNYGYTF. CDR3 nucleotide sequence: TGTGCCAGCAGCCCCAACCCCAGGGGCAACTATGGCTACACCTTC.

This chain uses TRBV6-1 with TRBJ2-7, with a possible D match to TRBD1 (6 bases). The CDR3 runs 14 residues. CDR1 is MNHNS and CDR2 is SASEGT in the germline V gene. The V end lost 7 bases, the J end lost 1 base, and 14 bases lay between the germline ends. CDR3 in amino acids: CASTPIRGSYEQYF. CDR3 in DNA: TGTGCCAGCACTCCCATCAGGGGTTCCTACGAGCAGTACTTC.

The CDR3 DNA follows: TGTGCCAGCAGCCAGACCCACTCGCAAGGGGAGCTGTTTTTT. It codes for CASSQTHSQGELFF. V gene TRBV4-2 combines with J gene TRBJ2-2; D is uncertain. Looked up from germline, CDR1 is LGHNA and CDR2 is YNFKEQ. V gave up 3 bases and J gave up 8 bases, with 13 bases separating them. The CDR3 has 14 residues.

J is TRBJ1-5 and V is TRBV4-1, with 9 bases fitting TRBD1. This CDR3 region has 16 residues. V lost 6 bases, J lost 6 bases, and 12 bases stayed unmatched. Germline assignment: CDR1 MGHRA and CDR2 YSYEKL. The CDR3 region has the DNA TGCGCCAGCAGATTCGAACCGGGACAGGGACTTCAGCCCCAGCATTTT. This encodes CASRFEPGQGLQPQHF.

The V and J genes are TRBV4-1 and TRBJ2-6, with D perhaps matching TRBD1 (5 bases). The germline V gene encodes CDR1 MGHRA and CDR2 YSYEKL. CDR3 length: 19 residues. Trimming pared 0 bases from V and 3 bases from J, leaving 18 bases between. The chain's CDR3 is CASSQDVDRGANGANVLTF. Written as DNA, the CDR3 is TGCGCCAGCAGCCAAGATGTGGACCGTGGGGCTAATGGGGCCAACGTCCTGACTTTC.

The genes are TRBV7-9 and TRBJ2-7, with D perhaps matching TRBD1 (6 bases). Per germline, CDR1 SEHNR and CDR2 FQNEAQ (reference sequence). The CDR3 spans 14 residues. The V end was cut by 5 bases, the J end by 3 bases, with 14 bases between. CDR3 sequence (DNA): TGTGCCAGCAGCCCCCCCGGGACAAACTACGAGCAGTACTTC. This sequence encodes CASSPPGTNYEQYF.

The chain uses TRBV19 and TRBJ2-3; 9 nucleotides align to TRBD1. Germline CDR1 and CDR2: LNHDA and SQIVND (reference sequence). The CDR3 has 15 amino acids. Unmatched junction bases numbered 5, after V lost 4 bases and J lost 3 bases. The CDR3 DNA reads as TGTGCCAGTAGTAACAGGGGGCGGTGGACAGATACGCAGTATTTT. This sequence encodes CASSNRGRWTDTQYF.

The chain uses TRBV5-4 and TRBJ2-1; 13 positions match TRBD2. Trimming took 0 bases from V and 14 from J; bases not matched to a gene: 2. CDR3 size: 13 residues. The germline CDR1 and CDR2 sequences are SGHNT and YYREEE (reference sequence). The CDR3 nucleotides are TGTGCCAGCAGCTTGGCCGGACTAGCGGGGGAGTTCTTC. It yields the protein CASSLAGLAGEFF. The whole variable domain, remainder taken from reference TRBV5-4 and TRBJ2-1, is ETGVTQSPTHLIKTRGQQVTLRCSSQSGHNTVSWYQQALGQGPQFIFQYYREEENGRGNFPPRFSGLQFPNYSSELNVNALELDDSALYLCASSLAGLAGEFFGPGTRLTVL.

This chain links TRBV5-1 with TRBJ2-7, with D possibly TRBD1 on 5 matching bases. The CDR3 contains 15 residues. Germline CDR1 and CDR2: SGHRS and YFSETQ. V lost 3 bases to trimming and J lost 3 bases, with 16 bases between them. Written as DNA, the CDR3 is TGCGCCAGCAGCTATTTCGCAGGGCTAAGCTACGAGCAGTACTTC. Residues: CASSYFAGLSYEQYF.

The J gene is TRBJ2-4, the V gene TRBV5-5; TRBD1 is a possible D gene (6 bases). The germline gives CDR1 SGHKS, CDR2 YYEKEE (reference sequence). The CDR3 runs 17 residues. Trimming stripped 4 bases from V and 6 bases from J, with 23 bases between. The CDR3 reads CASSGAIRQAISNIQYF. CDR3 in DNA: TGTGCCAGCAGCGGAGCGATACGACAGGCTATATCAAACATTCAGTACTTC.

The chain is built from TRBV29-1 and TRBJ2-3; 14 positions match TRBD2. The CDR3 length is 17 residues. The V and J ends lost 4 bases and 2 bases, in that order; junction bases with no gene match: 8. CDR1 is SQVTM, CDR2 ANQGSEA, per germline. CDR3 bases: TGCAGCGTTGCGGGACTAGCGGGAGTCGACCTCACAGATACGCAGTATTTT. Translating it yields CSVAGLAGVDLTDTQYF.

This chain uses TRBV4-1 with TRBJ1-6; a possible D gene is TRBD1 (5 bases). This CDR3 has 14 residues. Trimming pared 6 bases from V and 2 bases from J, leaving 8 bases between. The germline gives CDR1 MGHRA, CDR2 YSYEKL. In DNA form, the CDR3 reads TGCGCCAGCAGAGGGGAACCCTATAATTCACCCCTCCACTTT. Residues: CASRGEPYNSPLHF.

This chain links TRBV9 with TRBJ1-1, with D hard to call. CDR3 length: 13 residues. The V gene lost 3 bases and the J gene lost 6 bases, with 12 bases spanning the gap. Germline assignment: CDR1 SGDLS and CDR2 YYNGEE. CDR3 sequence (DNA): TGTGCCAGCAGCGCCCACATGTTCGCTGAAGCTTTCTTT. It yields the protein CASSAHMFAEAFF.

This clone has only one observation. The chain joins TRBV7-9 to TRBJ2-1; 15 bases match TRBD2. Germline V gene lookup returns CDR1 SEHNR and CDR2 FQNEAQ (reference sequence). V was pared by 8 bases and J by 15 bases, with 5 bases of the junction left unmatched. The CDR3 is 12 residues long. The chain's CDR3 is CASGLAGGPPFF. DNA of the CDR3: TGTGCCAGCGGACTAGCGGGAGGGCCTCCGTTCTTC.

The V gene is TRBV6-1, the J gene TRBJ1-5, with a weak D call TRBD1 (6 bases). From germline, CDR1 is MNHNS and CDR2 SASEGT. This CDR3 has 16 amino acids. The V and J ends lost 0 bases and 4 bases respectively, with 13 bases between them. The CDR3 bases are TGTGCCAGCAGTGAAGCTCCAGGGGATGAGAATCAGCCCCAGCATTTT. This codes for CASSEAPGDENQPQHF.

The CDR3 region has the DNA TGTGCCAGCTCACCAGAAGTAGCAGGGCGCTCCTACAATGAGCAGTTCTTC. The encoded protein is CASSPEVAGRSYNEQFF. The chain couples TRBV18 to TRBJ2-1; D is perhaps TRBD1 (5 bases). V was pared by 2 bases and J by 0 bases, with 14 bases between. The CDR3 runs to 17 residues. Germline V gene data show CDR1 as KGHSH and CDR2 as LQKENI.

The chain carries TRBV7-8 and TRBJ2-5, with no clear D. The end of the DNA fits TRBJ2-7 better, so the J call may be wrong. The germline V gene has CDR1 SGHVS and CDR2 FQNEAQ. The CDR3 extends over 11 amino acids. Here the CDR3 DNA reads TGTGCCAGCGTCGGAACCTACGAGCAGTACTTC. Protein: CASVGTYEQYF.

A few counts support this clone. The chain is built from TRBV19 and TRBJ2-6; 8 positions match TRBD1. The CDR3 totals 19 residues. Germline CDR1 reads LNHDA; CDR2 reads SQIVND (reference sequence). The junction had 15 bases not matched to a gene; V was cut back by 7 bases and J by 1 base. The DNA of the CDR3 is TGTGCCAGTAACGACCCCTCCCGGGACAGGTTTTCTGGGGCCAACGTCCTGACTTTC. Residues: CASNDPSRDRFSGANVLTF. The complete variable domain, with remaining parts taken from reference TRBV19 and TRBJ2-6, reads DGGITQSPKYLFRKEGQNVTLSCEQNLNHDAMYWYRQDPGQGLRLIYYSQIVNDFQKGDIAEGYSVSREKKESFPLTVTSAQKNPTAFYLCASNDPSRDRFSGANVLTFGAGSRLTVL.

The CDR3 DNA reads TGTGCCAGCAGACCAGCGGGAGGGCCAGGGGAGCAGTACTTC. This translates into CASRPAGGPGEQYF. The chain uses TRBV6-5 and TRBJ2-7; 10 nucleotides align to TRBD2. The CDR3 has 14 residues. V was clipped by 6 bases and J by 7 bases; unmatched bases: 9. The germline CDR1 and CDR2 sequences are MNHEY and SVGAGI.